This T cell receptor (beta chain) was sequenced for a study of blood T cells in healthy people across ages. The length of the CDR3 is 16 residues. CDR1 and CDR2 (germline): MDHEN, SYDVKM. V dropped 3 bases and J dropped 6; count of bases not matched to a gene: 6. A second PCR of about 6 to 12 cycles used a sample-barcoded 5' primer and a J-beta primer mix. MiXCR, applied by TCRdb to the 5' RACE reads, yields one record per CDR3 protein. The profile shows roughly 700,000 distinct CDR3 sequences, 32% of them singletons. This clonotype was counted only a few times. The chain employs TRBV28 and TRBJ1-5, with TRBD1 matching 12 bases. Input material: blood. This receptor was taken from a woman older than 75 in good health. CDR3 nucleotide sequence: TGTGCCAGCAGTTTTCTGGGACAGGGGGCGTCTCAGCCCCAGCATTTT. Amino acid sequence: CASSFLGQGASQPQHF.